These 24 T cell receptor beta chains came from one sample sequenced in a study of blood T cell repertoires in COVID-19. The method was immunoSEQ multiplex PCR; TCRdb's version includes in-frame clones alone and lacks a portion of them. The sample has roughly 300,000 clones, 89% seen once; the top ten hold around 6%. The sequenced sample was peripheral blood. These receptors all come from a young man who had recovered from COVID-19.

The rearrangement uses TRBV18 and TRBJ1-1; D call uncertain. V lost 3 bases and J 1 base, leaving 6 bases between the germline ends. The CDR3 contains 13 residues. Per germline, CDR1 KGHSH and CDR2 LQKENI. CDR3 DNA sequence: TGTGCCAGCTCACCGGGCCCGAACACTGAAGCTTTCTTT. Translated: CASSPGPNTEAFF.

The chain has TRBV6-1 and TRBJ1-5; the match to TRBD1 covers 8 bases. The CDR3 contains 15 residues. From germline, CDR1 is MNHNS and CDR2 SASEGT. Trimming at V came to 1 base and at J to 8 bases, leaving 7 bases not matched to a gene. The CDR3 loop is CASSEDRAGGKPQHF. In DNA form, the CDR3 reads TGTGCCAGCAGTGAAGATCGGGCAGGGGGCAAGCCCCAGCATTTT.

The chain employs TRBV6-2 or TRBV6-3 and TRBJ2-1; 15 bases are a match to TRBD2. The V segment lost 6 bases and the J segment 6 bases; nucleotides outside the gene matches: 9. Germline V gives CDR1 MNHEY, CDR2 SVGEGT. The CDR3 has 17 amino acids. The CDR3 DNA is TGTGCCAGCAGCTCGGGACTAGCGGGAGGAAGGGGCAATGAGCAGTTCTTC. This translates into CASSSGLAGGRGNEQFF.

The J gene is TRBJ1-4, the V gene TRBV6-2 or TRBV6-3; 9 nucleotides agree with TRBD1. V was pared by 5 bases and J by 8 bases, with 6 bases of the junction left unmatched. Germline V gene sequence: CDR1 MNHEY, CDR2 SVGEGT. This CDR3 has 14 residues. This chain's CDR3 is CASSKTGGKEKLFF. CDR3 nucleotide sequence: TGTGCCAGCAGTAAGACAGGGGGAAAAGAAAAACTGTTTTTT.

The chain couples TRBV20-1 to TRBJ1-2, with a weak D call TRBD1 (5 bases). The CDR3 sequence is 11 residues long. Per germline, CDR1 DFQATT and CDR2 SNEGSKA (reference sequence). Trimming pared 6 bases from V and 6 bases from J, leaving 11 bases between. CDR3 coding DNA: TGCAGTGCCCCTCAGGGTAATGGCTACACCTTC. The encoded protein is CSAPQGNGYTF.

J is TRBJ2-3 and V is TRBV7-2; 7 positions agree with TRBD1. Germline lookup yields CDR1 SGHTA and CDR2 FQGNSA. The CDR3 spans 12 residues. After removal of 4 bases from V and 12 bases from J, the junction contained 7 bases not matched to a gene. The CDR3: CASSSTGLGQYF. CDR3 nucleotide sequence: TGTGCCAGCAGCTCGACAGGGCTAGGACAGTATTTT.

This clone was found a few times. V usage is TRBV23-1 and J usage is TRBJ1-2; D is unresolved. TRBV23-1 is treated as an ORF (open reading frame) with a function not yet certain. This CDR3 has 14 residues. Trimming cost V 4 bases and J 4 bases, with 13 bases left between them. The CDR3 nucleotides are TGCGCCAGCAGTCCCCCGGGATTGGGCTATGGCTACACCTTC. This codes for CASSPPGLGYGYTF.

This clone showed up just once. The chain combines TRBV27 with TRBJ1-1; TRBD1 agrees at 8 bases. The ends lost 6 bases at V and 8 bases at J; junction bases unmatched: 8. The CDR3 loop spans 13 amino acids. Germline CDR1 MNHEY, CDR2 SMNVEV (reference sequence). DNA of the CDR3: TGTGCCAGCAGCCTAGGGACAGGTTGGGAAGCTTTCTTT. This codes for CASSLGTGWEAFF.

This chain links TRBV18 with TRBJ2-7; weak D call: TRBD1 (8 bases). This CDR3 is built from 14 residues. Germline CDR1 is KGHSH and CDR2 is LQKENI. With 4 bases removed from V and 6 bases from J, the gap between germline ends came to 16 bases. In DNA, the CDR3 is TGTGCCAGCTCACTACAACAGGGGGAGGGCGAGCAGTACTTC. This encodes CASSLQQGEGEQYF.

The chain couples TRBV15 to TRBJ2-5, with a weak D call TRBD2 (6 bases). Deletions cut 0 bases from V and 4 bases from J, with 12 bases between. Germline V CDR1 and CDR2: LNHNV, YYDKDF (reference sequence). CDR3 length equals 15 residues. The CDR3 DNA follows: TGTGCCACCAGCAGAGATAGGTTGGGGGGAGAGACCCAGTACTTC. Encoded protein: CATSRDRLGGETQYF. Combining the CDR3 with reference TRBV15 and TRBJ2-5 gives the whole variable domain DAMVIQNPRYQVTQFGKPVTLSCSQTLNHNVMYWYQQKSSQAPKLLFHYYDKDFNNEADTPDNFQSRRPNTSFCFLDIRSPGLGDTAMYLCATSRDRLGGETQYFGPGTRLLVL.

Only one count was recorded for this clone. This rearrangement joins TRBV19 to TRBJ1-4, with TRBD1 matching over 10 bases. V lost 9 bases and J lost 8; bases outside the gene matches: 6. The CDR3 is 13 residues long. Germline V lookup: CDR1 LNHDA, CDR2 SQIVND (reference sequence). The CDR3 DNA sequence: TGTGCCAGCAGACAGGGGGCGAGCGAAAAACTGTTTTTT. Its translation: CASRQGASEKLFF.

This chain links TRBV6-5 with TRBJ1-1, with 7 positions matching TRBD1. The CDR3 spans 15 residues. CDR1 MNHEY and CDR2 SVGAGI come from the germline V gene. The V and J ends lost 6 bases and 5 bases, in that order; junction bases with no gene match: 12. CDR3 protein: CASSITGAGGTEAFF. CDR3 bases: TGTGCCAGCAGCATCACAGGGGCGGGAGGAACTGAAGCTTTCTTT.

Notes on this clone: The same CDR3 also results from other DNA sequences found in this sample. This chain links TRBV5-4 with TRBJ2-7; 11 nucleotides agree with TRBD2. Per the germline V gene, CDR1 is SGHNT and CDR2 is YYREEE (reference sequence). This CDR3 region has 14 residues. V gave up 3 bases and J gave up 4 bases; unmatched junction bases: 3. The CDR3 loop is CASSSGTSGYEQYF. The CDR3 DNA reads as TGTGCCAGCAGCTCCGGGACTAGCGGTTACGAGCAGTACTTC.

The chain carries TRBV9 and TRBJ2-5; D is possibly TRBD2 (5 bases). Trimming left V 3 bases short and J 1 base short, with 7 bases between. The CDR3 is 13 residues long. Germline V CDR1 and CDR2: SGDLS, YYNGEE. CDR3 in amino acids: CASSAGFQETQYF. DNA for the CDR3: TGTGCCAGCAGCGCGGGGTTCCAAGAGACCCAGTACTTC.

The chain recombines TRBV5-1 with TRBJ1-1; 7 bases fit TRBD1. This CDR3 has 15 amino acids. V lost 4 bases to trimming and J lost 6 bases; unmatched junction nucleotides: 12. Germline V CDR1 and CDR2: SGHRS, YFSETQ. In nucleotides, the CDR3 is TGCGCCAGCAGCATTGGGACAGTGCAAAACTCTGAAGCTTTCTTT. The encoded protein is CASSIGTVQNSEAFF.

V gene TRBV15 combines with J gene TRBJ2-7; tentative D call: TRBD2 (5 bases). V was trimmed by 0 bases and J by 2 bases, leaving 11 bases between them. Germline CDR1 is LNHNV and CDR2 is YYDKDF (reference sequence). This CDR3 spans 15 amino acids. The CDR3 reads CATSREVGLTYEQYF. The CDR3 nucleotides read TGTGCCACCAGCAGAGAAGTCGGACTGACCTACGAGCAGTACTTC.

The gene calls are TRBV6-1 and TRBJ1-2; a possible D gene is TRBD1 (5 bases). Germline CDR1 is MNHNS and CDR2 is SASEGT. CDR3 length: 14 residues. Trimming took off 1 base at V and 4 bases at J, with 10 bases between the two ends. The CDR3 sequence: CASSEGQGGYGYTF. The CDR3 coding sequence is TGTGCCAGCAGTGAAGGTCAGGGAGGCTATGGCTACACCTTC.

In the case of this clone: The same CDR3 is also encoded by other DNA sequences in this sample. The J gene is TRBJ2-2, the V gene TRBV18, with a tentative D call TRBD1 (5 bases). V lost 2 bases and J 1 base, leaving 5 bases between the germline ends. Germline V lookup: CDR1 KGHSH, CDR2 LQKENI. The CDR3 length is 14 residues. This CDR3 is CASSPGQNTGELFF. In DNA form, the CDR3 reads TGTGCCAGCTCACCAGGACAGAACACCGGGGAGCTGTTTTTT.

V gene TRBV23-1 combines with J gene TRBJ2-7; TRBD1 matches at 9 bases. TRBV23-1 is an ORF; its function is uncertain. V lost 3 bases to trimming and J lost 5 bases; unmatched junction nucleotides: 20. The CDR3 runs 19 residues. CDR3 coding DNA: TGCGCCAGCAGTCATCGCGTTGGGACAGGGACCCAAAAGTACCACGAGCAGTACTTC. It yields the protein CASSHRVGTGTQKYHEQYF.

The chain joins TRBV5-1 to TRBJ2-3; 7 bases are a match to TRBD1. Germline V CDR1 and CDR2: SGHRS, YFSETQ. The CDR3 extends over 13 amino acids. V lost 0 bases to trimming and J lost 6 bases; unmatched junction nucleotides: 1. The CDR3 spells CASSLARGDTQYF. Here the CDR3 DNA reads TGCGCCAGCAGCTTGGCCAGGGGGGATACGCAGTATTTT. Based on the CDR3 plus reference TRBV5-1 and TRBJ2-3, the full variable domain is KAGVTQTPRYLIKTRGQQVTLSCSPISGHRSVSWYQQTPGQGLQFLFEYFSETQRNKGNFPGRFSGRQFSNSRSEMNVSTLELGDSALYLCASSLARGDTQYFGPGTRLTVL.

The V call is TRBV29-1, the J call TRBJ2-3, with a weak D call TRBD1 (6 bases). Trimming cost V 4 bases and J 5 bases, with 19 bases left between them. From germline, CDR1 is SQVTM and CDR2 ANQGSEA. This CDR3 comprises 15 residues. This chain's CDR3 is CSVGVGALFEDTQYF. DNA for the CDR3: TGCAGCGTTGGGGTGGGGGCTTTATTTGAAGATACGCAGTATTTT.

The chain employs TRBV7-2 and TRBJ2-7; a possible D gene is TRBD2 (6 bases). This CDR3 region has 15 residues. The germline V gene encodes CDR1 SGHTA and CDR2 FQGNSA. Trimming left V 6 bases short and J 0 bases short, with 15 bases between. CDR3 protein: CASRRGGSGSYEQYF. In DNA, the CDR3 is TGTGCCAGCAGAAGAGGTGGTAGCGGCTCCTACGAGCAGTACTTC.

This chain uses TRBV7-6 with TRBJ2-2; 11 bases agree with TRBD2. The CDR3 totals 16 residues. Trimming took 1 base from V and 3 from J; bases not matched to a gene: 1. Germline V gene data show CDR1 as SGHVS and CDR2 as FNYEAQ. CDR3 amino acids: CASSLGLAGYTGELFF. The DNA of the CDR3 is TGTGCCAGCAGCTTAGGACTAGCGGGGTACACCGGGGAGCTGTTTTTT.

The V call is TRBV27, the J call TRBJ2-1, with TRBD2 matching 9 bases. V lost 1 base and J lost 9; bases outside the gene matches: 10. Germline CDR1 reads MNHEY; CDR2 reads SMNVEV (reference sequence). This CDR3 has 16 amino acids. The CDR3 loop is CASSLLGTSLGGEQFF. The CDR3, as DNA: TGTGCCAGCAGTTTATTGGGGACTAGCCTAGGAGGTGAGCAGTTCTTC.